This T cell receptor beta chain was obtained from a study of CD8+ T cells in alopecia areata (dated by TCRdb to between 2018 and 2020). Study-wide context: Treated patients were enrolled in an open-label pilot trial of oral tofacitinib at 5 to 10 mg twice daily for moderate-to-severe alopecia areata. To study T cell clonal expansion in alopecia areata, the researchers applied high-throughput TCRbeta sequencing to both the C3H/HeJ mouse model and human patients. For the treated patients, the SALT score, which quantifies what percentage of scalp surface area is affected, served as the measure of disease severity. RNA was extracted with the PAXgene miRNA kit for fixed scalp, the miRNeasy kit for PBMCs, and the RNeasy kit for mouse skin. Patients on tofacitinib were biopsied at baseline and after 4 and 24 weeks of treatment, and several of the patients also had a later scalp biopsy. Patients received tofacitinib for 6 to 18 months and were then followed off drug for 6 months to check for delayed response and recurrence. immunoSEQ multiplex PCR using 35 Vbeta forward primers and 13 Jbeta reverse primers was used to amplify TCRbeta CDR3 regions. Human TCRbeta sequencing covered scalp tissue and sorted CD4+ and CD8+ peripheral blood T cells from patchy and totalis/universalis alopecia areata patients and healthy controls. Clonality in the scalp was compared among normal scalp (n=4), patchy alopecia areata scalp (n=8), and alopecia totalis/universalis scalp (n=8). What the authors observed across the whole study: Higher clonality and more expanded CD8+ clones were observed in lesional scalp than in normal scalp, particularly in alopecia totalis/universalis, a finding suggestive of antigenic drive. Shared TCR sequences between patients were less evident than in mice, which may be partly attributable to HLA diversity in the patient population. During tofacitinib treatment, many expanded lesional clones remained in scalp and blood, and this persistence may partly explain relapse after treatment is stopped. Tofacitinib significantly lowered scalp clonality and the number of expanded CD8+ clones among the top 100 scalp clones. Scalp TCR repertoire analysis is complicated because resident alphabeta T cells in normal human skin are also sequenced, whereas mouse skin is dominated by gammadelta T cells. Because the treated cohort was small and had just a single nonresponder, larger studies are needed to establish links between baseline CD8+ expansion and response.

This clone was observed many times. Its antigen remains unidentified. No qualities accompany the bases; no much larger clone lies one base away. The library was obtained by the immunoSEQ multiplex PCR assay. For TCR sequencing, RNA was extracted from every sample and reverse transcribed into cDNA to serve as template. First-strand cDNA was synthesized with SuperScript III using a 2:1 mix of oligo-dT and random hexamers. A synthetic immune receptor repertoire was used to measure amplification bias, and any remaining bias was corrected computationally. The original methods were these. Raw reads were preprocessed for error removal, and CDR3 was defined according to IMGT conventions as running from the conserved cysteine to phenylalanine. Clonality was computed by normalizing Shannon entropy by log2 of the number of productive unique TCRs and subtracting the result from 1. CD4 or CD8 identity of scalp clones was inferred by cross-referencing scalp TCRbeta sequences with sorted blood CD4 and CD8 repertoires. Drawn from immuneACCESS, this table holds only the in-frame rearrangements with V and J called that TCRdb kept. Clones are partly lost; checked studies trace under half to an unresolved V gene and leave the rest unexplained. V, J and clone size are those of that table, while D and trimming were read from the DNA. This sample gives 200,000 to 250,000 clones in total; 35% to 40% of them show up just once. 0.45% to 0.55% of the sample is held by the ten biggest clonotypes.

Germline trimming amounts to 4 bases on V and 5 bases on J, with 9 as the count of junction bases outside the gene matches. As encoded in the germline V gene (reference sequence), CDR1 is SGHNT while CDR2 is YYREEE. The CDR3, cysteine through phenylalanine, is 15 amino acids long. Only the CDR3 DNA stays, 45 bases, in frame from base 1. The label giving this sample's treatment or condition can be read as: oral pan-JAK inhibitor, 5-10 mg twice daily. From alopecia areata patients, peripheral blood was collected along with lesional scalp punch biopsies. PBMCs were separated by density centrifugation and stained for CD3, CD4 and CD8, after which CD4+ and CD8+ T cells were sorted on a FACSAria.

The rearrangement joined TRBV5-4 to TRBJ2-3, with 8 bases in between that match TRBD1. This clonotype originated in a human donor with alopecia areata. This material consisted of CD4+ T cells sorted from blood, taken around week 34, from a patient treated with tofacitinib. The DNA sequence reads TGTGCCAGCAGCGTGGACAGGGTTAACGGAGATACGCAGTATTTT. Its translation reads: CASSVDRVNGDTQYF.